These 10 T cell receptor beta chains were all obtained from the same sample, sequenced in a study of T cell changes during pregnancy in multiple sclerosis. Measured with immunoSEQ multiplex PCR; TCRdb has only the in-frame clones, and not every one. The sample gives roughly 42,000 clones, roughly nine tenths of which show up once; 0.5% to 0.65% is in the top ten. The sequences come from CD4+ T cells from peripheral blood mononuclear cells, collected in the first trimester of pregnancy. These receptors all stem from a female donor with multiple sclerosis, enrolled in a pregnancy study.

V gene TRBV9 combines with J gene TRBJ2-1, with 12 bases matching TRBD2. With 2 bases clipped from V and 9 bases from J, the junction kept 6 bases outside the gene matches. Germline V gene sequence: CDR1 SGDLS, CDR2 YYNGEE. The CDR3 has 15 amino acids. The CDR3 DNA sequence: TGTGCCAGCAGCGTCCGACTAGCGGGAGTGGTTGAGCAGTTCTTC. Translating gives CASSVRLAGVVEQFF. Full variable domain (outside the CDR3, taken from reference TRBV9 and TRBJ2-1): DSGVTQTPKHLITATGQRVTLRCSPRSGDLSVYWYQQSLDQGLQFLIQYYNGEERAKGNILERFSAQQFPDLHSELNLSSLELGDSALYFCASSVRLAGVVEQFFGPGTRLTVL.

The chain uses TRBV4-1 and TRBJ1-3; D not resolved. Per the germline V gene, CDR1 is MGHRA and CDR2 is YSYEKL. The V gene lost 0 bases and the J gene lost 4 bases, with 13 bases spanning the gap. CDR3 size: 16 residues. The CDR3 loop reads CASSQDVGESGNTIYF. In DNA, the CDR3 is TGCGCCAGCAGCCAAGATGTCGGGGAATCGGGAAACACCATATATTTT.

The sample holds one count of this clone. This chain links TRBV18 with TRBJ2-1; 13 bases are a match to TRBD2. V was pared by 4 bases and J by 5 bases, with 2 bases of the junction left unmatched. Germline V CDR1 and CDR2: KGHSH, LQKENI. This CDR3 has 15 residues. CDR3 amino acids: CASSRGLAGDNEQFF. Here the CDR3 DNA reads TGTGCCAGCTCACGCGGACTAGCGGGAGACAATGAGCAGTTCTTC.

V is TRBV6-5 and J is TRBJ2-7; D possibly corresponds to TRBD1 (5 bases). Germline V gene lookup returns CDR1 MNHEY and CDR2 SVGAGI. V gave up 2 bases and J gave up 7 bases, with 15 bases separating them. This CDR3 comprises 14 residues. CDR3 sequence reads: CASSYGAATLEQYF. Written as DNA, the CDR3 is TGTGCCAGCAGTTACGGGGCAGCGACCCTGGAGCAGTACTTC.

The rearrangement links TRBV6-6 to TRBJ2-7, with TRBD1 as a possible D gene (6 bases). CDR3 length: 14 amino acids. Trimming removed 3 bases at V and 2 bases at J, with 11 bases between. The germline V gene has CDR1 MNHNY and CDR2 SVGAGI (reference sequence). The CDR3 reads CASSYLDRAYEQYF. The CDR3 DNA reads TGTGCCAGCAGTTATTTGGACAGAGCCTACGAGCAGTACTTC.

The J gene is TRBJ2-3, the V gene TRBV19; 8 bases map to TRBD1. The germline V gene has CDR1 LNHDA and CDR2 SQIVND (reference sequence). Trimming at V came to 7 bases and at J to 3 bases, leaving 6 bases not matched to a gene. The CDR3 extends over 14 amino acids. Written as DNA, the CDR3 is TGTGCCAGTACCAGGGGGCATGGAACAGATACGCAGTATTTT. Protein sequence: CASTRGHGTDTQYF.

A single count supports this clone. Other DNA sequences in the same sample also yield this CDR3. The chain couples TRBV11-3 to TRBJ1-1; D ambiguous. Germline lookup yields CDR1 SGHNT and CDR2 YENEEA. Trimming removed 5 bases at V and 2 bases at J, with 9 bases between. CDR3 size: 13 residues. Here the CDR3 reads CASSLGGNTEAFF. DNA of the CDR3: TGTGCCAGCAGCCTTGGAGGTAACACTGAAGCTTTCTTT. The entire variable domain, with the rest obtained from reference TRBV11-3 and TRBJ1-1, is as follows: EAGVVQSPRYKIIEKKQPVAFWCNPISGHNTLYWYLQNLGQGPELLIRYENEEAVDDSQLPKDRFSAERLKGVDSTLKIQPAELGDSAVYLCASSLGGNTEAFFGQGTRLTVV.

The V and J genes are TRBV5-1 and TRBJ2-5; 10 positions agree with TRBD1. The trim removed 4 bases at V and 5 bases at J, leaving 8 bases unmatched. The CDR3 loop spans 15 amino acids. Germline V lookup: CDR1 SGHRS, CDR2 YFSETQ. DNA for the CDR3: TGCGCCAGCAGCCCCAAGACAGGGGGCGGGGAGACCCAGTACTTC. It is translated as CASSPKTGGGETQYF.

V usage is TRBV6-1 and J usage is TRBJ1-3; D is perhaps TRBD1 (5 bases). The germline V and J ends were trimmed by 5 bases and 4 bases, with 6 bases remaining between them. The CDR3 runs to 12 residues. Per germline, CDR1 MNHNS and CDR2 SASEGT. Here the CDR3 reads CASSRQGNTIYF. The CDR3 DNA follows: TGTGCCAGCAGTCGACAGGGAAACACCATATATTTT.

The CDR3 nucleotides read TGTGCCAGCAGCTTGGGGACAGGGGACTCCTACGAGCAGTACTTC. Encoded protein: CASSLGTGDSYEQYF. This sequence joins TRBV5-6 and TRBJ2-7; 9 bases align to TRBD1. Looked up from germline, CDR1 is SGHDT and CDR2 is YYEEEE. Trimming at V came to 0 bases and at J to 0 bases, leaving 1 base not matched to a gene. The CDR3 extends over 15 amino acids.